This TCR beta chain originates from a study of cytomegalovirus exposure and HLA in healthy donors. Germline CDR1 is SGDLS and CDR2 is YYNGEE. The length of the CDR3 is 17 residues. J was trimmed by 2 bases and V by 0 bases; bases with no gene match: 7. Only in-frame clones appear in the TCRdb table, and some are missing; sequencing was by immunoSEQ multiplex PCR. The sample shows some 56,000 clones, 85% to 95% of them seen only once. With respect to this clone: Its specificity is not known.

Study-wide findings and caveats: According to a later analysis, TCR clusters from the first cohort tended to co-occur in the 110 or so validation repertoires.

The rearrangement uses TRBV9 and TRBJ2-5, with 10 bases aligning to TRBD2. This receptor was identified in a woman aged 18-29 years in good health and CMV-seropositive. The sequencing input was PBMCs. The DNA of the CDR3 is TGTGCCAGCAGCGTAGAGGGTCTTAGCGGGGGGCAAGAGACCCAGTACTTC. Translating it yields CASSVEGLSGGQETQYF.